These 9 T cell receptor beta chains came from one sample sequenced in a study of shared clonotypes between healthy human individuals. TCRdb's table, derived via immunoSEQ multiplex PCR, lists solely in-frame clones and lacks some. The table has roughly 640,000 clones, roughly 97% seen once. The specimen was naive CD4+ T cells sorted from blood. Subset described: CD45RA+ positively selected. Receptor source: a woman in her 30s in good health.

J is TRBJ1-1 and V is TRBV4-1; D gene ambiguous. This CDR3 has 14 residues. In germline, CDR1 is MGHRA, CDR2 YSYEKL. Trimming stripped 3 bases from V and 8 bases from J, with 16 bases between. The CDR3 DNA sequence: TGCGCCAGCAGCCACTTGGCCTTGCCCCACGAAGCTTTCTTT. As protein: CASSHLALPHEAFF.

CDR3 protein: CASSLSSGLAGYYEQYF. The CDR3 DNA follows: TGTGCCAGCAGTTTATCCTCCGGACTAGCGGGCTACTACGAGCAGTACTTC. The rearrangement joins TRBV27 to TRBJ2-5, with 11 nucleotides matching TRBD2. TRBJ2-7 explains the end of the DNA better; the J call may be wrong. CDR1 is MNHEY, CDR2 SMNVEV, per germline (reference sequence). The CDR3 totals 17 residues.

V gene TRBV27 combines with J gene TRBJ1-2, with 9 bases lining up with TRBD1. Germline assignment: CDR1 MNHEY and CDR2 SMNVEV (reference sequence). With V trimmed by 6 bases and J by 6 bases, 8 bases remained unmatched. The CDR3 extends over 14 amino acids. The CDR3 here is CASRRDRDGDGYTF. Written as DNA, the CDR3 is TGTGCCAGCAGGAGGGACAGGGATGGAGATGGCTACACCTTC.

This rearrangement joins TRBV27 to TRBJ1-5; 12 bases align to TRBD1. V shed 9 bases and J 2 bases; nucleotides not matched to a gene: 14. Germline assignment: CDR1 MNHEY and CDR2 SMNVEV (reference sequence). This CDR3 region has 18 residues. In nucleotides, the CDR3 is TGTGCCAGTGCTTCCGGGACAGGGGGCGCCAAGCGCAATCAGCCCCAGCATTTT. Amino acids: CASASGTGGAKRNQPQHF.

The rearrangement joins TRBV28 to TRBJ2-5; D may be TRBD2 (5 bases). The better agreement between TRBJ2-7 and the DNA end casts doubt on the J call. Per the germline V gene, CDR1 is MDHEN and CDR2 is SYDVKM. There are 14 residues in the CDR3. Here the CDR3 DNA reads TGTGCCAGTACTGGGGAGCGGACCACCTACGAGCAGTACTTC. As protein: CASTGERTTYEQYF.

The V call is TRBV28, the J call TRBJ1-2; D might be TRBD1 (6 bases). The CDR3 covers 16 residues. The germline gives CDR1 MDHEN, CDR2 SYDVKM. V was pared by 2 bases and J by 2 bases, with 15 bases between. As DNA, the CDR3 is TGTGCCAGCAGTTTACCGGGGGGCCAAGGGAACTATGGCTACACCTTC. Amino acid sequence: CASSLPGGQGNYGYTF.

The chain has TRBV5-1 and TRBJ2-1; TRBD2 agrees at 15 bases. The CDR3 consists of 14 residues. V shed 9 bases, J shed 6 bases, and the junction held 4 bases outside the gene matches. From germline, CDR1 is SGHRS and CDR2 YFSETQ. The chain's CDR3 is CATMGLAGGNEQFF. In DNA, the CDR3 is TGCGCCACCATGGGACTAGCGGGAGGCAATGAGCAGTTCTTC.

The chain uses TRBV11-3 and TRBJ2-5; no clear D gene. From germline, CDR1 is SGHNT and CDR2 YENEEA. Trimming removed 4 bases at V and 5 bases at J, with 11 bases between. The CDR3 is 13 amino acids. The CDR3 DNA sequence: TGTGCCAGCAGCTCCCTAGTTGGCGAGACCCAGTACTTC. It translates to CASSSLVGETQYF.

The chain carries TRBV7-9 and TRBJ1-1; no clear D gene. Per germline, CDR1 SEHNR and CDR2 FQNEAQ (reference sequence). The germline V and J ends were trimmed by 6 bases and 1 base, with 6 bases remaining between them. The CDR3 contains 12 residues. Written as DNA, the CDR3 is TGTGCCAGCAGGGCTAAGAACACTGAAGCTTTCTTT. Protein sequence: CASRAKNTEAFF.